The clone carrying this T cell receptor (beta chain) was found many times. The target antigen is unknown. This sample was taken from a study of identical twins. A single record per CDR3 protein comes from TCRdb applying MiXCR to the 5' RACE reads. Here the sample spans 500,000 to 600,000 distinct CDR3 sequences, less than 25% being singletons. Study conclusions and caveats: Compared with models, monozygotic twins showed more out-of-frame TCR alpha sharing.

The CDR3 runs 13 residues. Germline CDR1 SGHAT, CDR2 FQNNGV. The V and J ends lost 1 base and 5 bases respectively, with 8 bases between them. These data were also filed under a second study, of T cells expressing NK-cell markers. That source adds: Sorting was limited to alpha-beta TCR-expressing T cells with an anti-gamma-delta TCR antibody in several experiments.

The sequence came from a woman between 18 and 29 years old in good health. This chain joins TRBV11-2 and TRBJ2-5; D call uncertain. Sequenced input: CD4+ T cells sorted from blood. The chain's CDR3 is CASSLAVGETQYF. CDR3 nucleotides: TGTGCCAGCAGCTTAGCGGTTGGGGAGACCCAGTACTTC.